The sequence of this T cell receptor beta chain was determined in a study of vaccination effects on CD4 cells after COVID-19. Study-wide results and caveats: Researchers report that only 1 of 255 vaccine-induced clones in healthy vaccinees cross-reacted with common cold coronaviruses. Few convalescent patients and no early post-infection timepoints were included in the study.

The repertoire was sequenced with immunoSEQ multiplex PCR; TCRdb's copy has only in-frame clones and lacks some. Here the sample spans around 13,000 clones, approximately 82% being singletons. Concerning this clone: Antigen specificity is unknown.

Before sequencing, viral peptide pools were used by the ViraFEST assay to expand antigen-specific CD4+ T cells. Once cultured for roughly ten days, the cells underwent separation to obtain CD4+ T cells. The vaccine recipients had no prior SARS-CoV-2 infection, with negative nucleocapsid antibodies. Trimming pared 0 bases from V and 2 bases from J, leaving 22 bases between. CDR3 size: 19 residues. The material was CD4+ T cells from PBMCs cultured with HCoV-229E spike peptides, obtained before COVID-19 vaccination. This clonotype was obtained from a human donor who received a COVID-19 vaccine. The chain is built from TRBV6-7 and TRBJ1-1, with a possible D match to TRBD1 (6 bases). TRBV6-7 is designated an ORF whose function remains uncertain. The CDR3 DNA is TGTGCCAGCAGTTACTCAATCTTCGACGGGACAAGGCCAAACACTGAAGCTTTCTTT. Its translation is CASSYSIFDGTRPNTEAFF.